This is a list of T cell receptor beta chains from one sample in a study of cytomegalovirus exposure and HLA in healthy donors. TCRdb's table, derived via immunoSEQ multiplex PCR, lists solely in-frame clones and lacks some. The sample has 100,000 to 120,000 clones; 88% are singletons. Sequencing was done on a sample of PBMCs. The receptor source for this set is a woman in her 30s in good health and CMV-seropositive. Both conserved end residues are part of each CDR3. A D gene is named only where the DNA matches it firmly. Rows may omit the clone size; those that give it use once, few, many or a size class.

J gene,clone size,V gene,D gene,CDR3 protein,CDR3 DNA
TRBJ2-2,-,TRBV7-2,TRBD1,CASSSDPRDSPQGLFF,TGTGCCAGCAGCTCGGACCCCCGGGACAGCCCGCAGGGGCTGTTTTTT
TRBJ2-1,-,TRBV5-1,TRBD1,CASSSQGDGEQFF,TGCGCCAGCAGCTCACAGGGGGACGGAGAGCAGTTCTTC
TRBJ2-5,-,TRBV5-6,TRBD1,CASSQQGAGETQYF,TGTGCCAGCAGCCAACAGGGGGCAGGGGAGACCCAGTACTTC
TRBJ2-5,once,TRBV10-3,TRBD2,CAISESRFSGRAETQYF,TGTGCCATCAGTGAGTCCAGGTTCTCGGGGAGGGCAGAGACCCAGTACTTC
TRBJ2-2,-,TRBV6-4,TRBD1,CASSPGTGDTGELFF,TGTGCCAGCAGTCCCGGGACAGGGGACACCGGGGAGCTGTTTTTT
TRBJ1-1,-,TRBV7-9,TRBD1,CASSLGTAEAFF,TGTGCCAGCAGCCTAGGGACAGCTGAAGCTTTCTTT
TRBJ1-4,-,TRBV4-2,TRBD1,CASSQVAGTGGTNEKLFF,TGTGCCAGCAGCCAAGTGGCCGGGACAGGGGGGACTAATGAAAAACTGTTTTTT
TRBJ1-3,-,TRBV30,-,CAWTIYRGSGNTIYF,TGTGCCTGGACCATATACCGGGGTTCTGGAAACACCATATATTTT
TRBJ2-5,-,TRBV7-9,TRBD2,CASSGTSGGSGETQYF,TGTGCCAGCAGCGGCACTAGCGGGGGTTCCGGAGAGACCCAGTACTTC
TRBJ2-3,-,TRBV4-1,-,CASSLIRGSADTQYF,TGCGCCAGCAGCCTCATTCGGGGATCGGCAGATACGCAGTATTTT
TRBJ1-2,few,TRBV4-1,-,CASSQDSGTGAYGYTF,TGCGCCAGCAGCCAAGATAGTGGGACGGGAGCTTATGGCTACACCTTC
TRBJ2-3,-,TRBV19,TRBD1,CATRDRVADTQYF,TGTGCCACGAGGGACAGGGTCGCAGATACGCAGTATTTT
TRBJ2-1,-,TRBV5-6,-,CASSWRGGNEQFF,TGTGCCAGCAGCTGGCGGGGCGGGAATGAGCAGTTCTTC
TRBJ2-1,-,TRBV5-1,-,CASSLDRYRNEQFF,TGCGCCAGCAGCTTGGACAGGTACCGCAATGAGCAGTTCTTC
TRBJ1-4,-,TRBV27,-,CASSPTPPGGTTNEKLFF,TGTGCCAGCAGTCCGACACCACCTGGAGGGACAACTAATGAAAAACTGTTTTTT
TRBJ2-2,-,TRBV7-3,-,CASSAKGSYTGELFF,TGTGCCAGCAGCGCCAAGGGGTCTTACACCGGGGAGCTGTTTTTT
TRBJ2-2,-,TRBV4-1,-,CASSQLGGRSGELFF,TGCGCCAGCAGCCAATTAGGAGGCCGTTCCGGGGAGCTGTTTTTT
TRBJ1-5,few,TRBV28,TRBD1,CASRKGASHQPQHF,TGTGCCAGCAGGAAGGGGGCTTCCCATCAGCCCCAGCATTTT
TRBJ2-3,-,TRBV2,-,CASSVQGADTQYF,TGTGCCAGCAGTGTCCAGGGTGCAGATACGCAGTATTTT
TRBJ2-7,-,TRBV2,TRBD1,CASSDDRASYEQYF,TGTGCCAGCAGTGATGACAGGGCCTCCTACGAGCAGTACTTC
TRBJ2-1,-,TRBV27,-,CASSRTRYNEQFF,TGTGCCAGCAGCCGGACACGGTACAATGAGCAGTTCTTC